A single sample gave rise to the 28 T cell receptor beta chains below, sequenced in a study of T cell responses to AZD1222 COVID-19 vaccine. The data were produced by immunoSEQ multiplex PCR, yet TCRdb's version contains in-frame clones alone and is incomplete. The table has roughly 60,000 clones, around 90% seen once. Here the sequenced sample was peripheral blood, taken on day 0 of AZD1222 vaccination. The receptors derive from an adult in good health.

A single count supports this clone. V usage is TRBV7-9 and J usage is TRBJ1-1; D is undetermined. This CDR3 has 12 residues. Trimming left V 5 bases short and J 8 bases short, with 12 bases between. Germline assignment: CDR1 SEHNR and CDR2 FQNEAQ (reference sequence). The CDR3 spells CASSPRTEEAFF. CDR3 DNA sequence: TGTGCCAGCAGCCCTCGGACGGAGGAAGCTTTCTTT.

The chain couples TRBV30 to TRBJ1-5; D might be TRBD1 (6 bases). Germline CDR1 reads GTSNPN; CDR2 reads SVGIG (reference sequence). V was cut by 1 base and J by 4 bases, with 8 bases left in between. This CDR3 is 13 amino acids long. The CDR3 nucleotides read TGTGCCTGGAGTGGGGGGCCTAATCAGCCCCAGCATTTT. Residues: CAWSGGPNQPQHF.

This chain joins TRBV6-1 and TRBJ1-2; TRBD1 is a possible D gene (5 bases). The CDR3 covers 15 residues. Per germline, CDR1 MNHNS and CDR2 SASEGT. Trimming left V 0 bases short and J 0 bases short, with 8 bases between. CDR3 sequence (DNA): TGTGCCAGCAGTGAAGCAGGGGCCGCTAACTATGGCTACACCTTC. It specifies CASSEAGAANYGYTF.

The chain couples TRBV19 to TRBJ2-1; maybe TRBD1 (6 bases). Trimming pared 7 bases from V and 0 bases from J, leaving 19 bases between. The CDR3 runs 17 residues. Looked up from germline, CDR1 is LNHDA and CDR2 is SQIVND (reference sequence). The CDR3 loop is CASKRSSGGFSYNEQFF. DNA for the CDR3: TGTGCCAGTAAGAGAAGTAGTGGGGGCTTCTCCTACAATGAGCAGTTCTTC.

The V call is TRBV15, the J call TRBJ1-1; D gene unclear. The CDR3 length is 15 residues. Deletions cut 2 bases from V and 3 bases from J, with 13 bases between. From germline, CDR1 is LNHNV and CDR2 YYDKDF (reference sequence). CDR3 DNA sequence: TGTGCCACCAGCAGAACAAGCGAACGGGACACTGAAGCTTTCTTT. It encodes CATSRTSERDTEAFF.

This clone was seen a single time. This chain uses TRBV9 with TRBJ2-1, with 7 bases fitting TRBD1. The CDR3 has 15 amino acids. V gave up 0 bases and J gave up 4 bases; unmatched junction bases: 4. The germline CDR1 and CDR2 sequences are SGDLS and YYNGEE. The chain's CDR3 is CASSVETGQYNEQFF. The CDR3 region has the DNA TGTGCCAGCAGCGTAGAGACAGGGCAATACAATGAGCAGTTCTTC.

CDR3 in amino acids: CASRLQRQGHGYTF. The CDR3, as DNA: TGTGCCAGCAGGCTACAAAGACAGGGACATGGCTACACCTTC. The genes are TRBV2 and TRBJ1-2, with 7 bases matching TRBD1. Losses at the gene ends were 6 bases for V and 6 bases for J; bases not matched to a gene: 10. Germline assignment: CDR1 SNHLY and CDR2 FYNNEI. The CDR3 covers 14 residues. The variable domain in full, with the rest retrieved from reference TRBV2 and TRBJ1-2, is EPEVTQTPSHQVTQMGQEVILRCVPISNHLYFYWYRQILGQKVEFLVSFYNNEISEKSEIFDDQFSVERPDGSNFTLKIRSTKLEDSAMYFCASRLQRQGHGYTFGSGTRLTVV.

CDR3 region: CAWGEQIREKLFF. For the CDR3, the DNA is TGTGCCTGGGGGGAACAGATTAGGGAAAAACTGTTTTTT. The chain links TRBV30 to TRBJ1-4, with D unresolved. V was shortened by 5 bases and J by 8 bases, with 15 bases between the two germline ends. This CDR3 has 13 residues. Germline V lookup: CDR1 GTSNPN, CDR2 SVGIG (reference sequence).

CDR3 DNA: TGTGCCAGCAGCTCCGGGGGATACAATGAGCAGTTCTTC. Its protein product is CASSSGGYNEQFF. The chain is built from TRBV7-9 and TRBJ2-1; tentative D call: TRBD2 (6 bases). There are 13 residues in the CDR3. Germline V gives CDR1 SEHNR, CDR2 FQNEAQ (reference sequence). Trimming removed 4 bases from V and 4 bases from J, with 8 bases in between. The variable domain in full, with the rest retrieved from reference TRBV7-9 and TRBJ2-1, is DTGVSQNPRHKITKRGQNVTFRCDPISEHNRLYWYRQTLGQGPEFLTYFQNEAQLEKSRLLSDRFSAERPKGSFSTLEIQRTEQGDSAMYLCASSSGGYNEQFFGPGTRLTVL.

CDR3 in amino acids: CASSLVAAGSGGYTF. CDR3 DNA: TGTGCCAGCAGCTTAGTGGCAGCCGGGTCGGGTGGCTACACCTTC. The rearrangement joins TRBV11-2 to TRBJ1-2; D unclear. Trimming pared 1 base from V and 7 bases from J, leaving 16 bases between. Germline V gene sequence: CDR1 SGHAT, CDR2 FQNNGV. The CDR3 runs 15 residues.

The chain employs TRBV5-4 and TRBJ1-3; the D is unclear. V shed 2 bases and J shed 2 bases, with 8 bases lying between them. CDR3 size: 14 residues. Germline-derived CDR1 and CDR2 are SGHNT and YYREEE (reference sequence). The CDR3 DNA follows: TGTGCCAGCAGCTTTGGGGTGGCTGGAAACACCATATATTTT. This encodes CASSFGVAGNTIYF.

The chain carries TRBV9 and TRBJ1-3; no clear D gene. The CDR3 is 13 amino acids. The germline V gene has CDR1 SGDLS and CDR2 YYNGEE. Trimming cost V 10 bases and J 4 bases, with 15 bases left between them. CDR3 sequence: CARAIEDGNTIYF. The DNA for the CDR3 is TGTGCCCGTGCGATTGAGGACGGAAACACCATATATTTT.

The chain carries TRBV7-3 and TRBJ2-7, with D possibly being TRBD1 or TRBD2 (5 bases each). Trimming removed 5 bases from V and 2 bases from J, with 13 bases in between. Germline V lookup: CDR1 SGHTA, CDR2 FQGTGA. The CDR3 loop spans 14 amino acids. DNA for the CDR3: TGTGCCAGCAGCCCTGGGACGGGGACCTACGAGCAGTACTTC. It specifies CASSPGTGTYEQYF.

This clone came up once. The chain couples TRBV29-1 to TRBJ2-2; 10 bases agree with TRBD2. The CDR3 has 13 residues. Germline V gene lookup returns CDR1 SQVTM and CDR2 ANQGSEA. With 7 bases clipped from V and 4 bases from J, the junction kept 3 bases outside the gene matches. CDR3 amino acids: CSARTSGTGELFF. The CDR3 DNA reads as TGCAGCGCGCGGACTAGCGGCACCGGGGAGCTGTTTTTT.

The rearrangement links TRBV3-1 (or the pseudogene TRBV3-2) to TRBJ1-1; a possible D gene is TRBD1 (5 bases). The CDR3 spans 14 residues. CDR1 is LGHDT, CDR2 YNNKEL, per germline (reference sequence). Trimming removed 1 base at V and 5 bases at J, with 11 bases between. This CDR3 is CASSQGQGSTEAFF. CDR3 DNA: TGTGCCAGCAGCCAAGGGCAGGGCAGTACTGAAGCTTTCTTT.

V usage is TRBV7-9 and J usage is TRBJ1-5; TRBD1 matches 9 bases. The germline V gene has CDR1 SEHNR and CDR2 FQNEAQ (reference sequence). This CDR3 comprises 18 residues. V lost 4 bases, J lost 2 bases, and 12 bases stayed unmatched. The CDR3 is CASSSSPGQGYGNQPQHF. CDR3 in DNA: TGTGCCAGCAGCTCGTCACCGGGACAGGGATATGGCAATCAGCCCCAGCATTTT.

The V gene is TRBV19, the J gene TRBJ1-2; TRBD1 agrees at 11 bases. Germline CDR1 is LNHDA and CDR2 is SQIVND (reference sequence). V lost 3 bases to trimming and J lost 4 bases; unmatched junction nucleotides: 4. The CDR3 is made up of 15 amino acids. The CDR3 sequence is CASSMGTGGFYGYTF. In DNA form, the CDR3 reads TGTGCCAGTAGTATGGGGACAGGGGGATTCTATGGCTACACCTTC. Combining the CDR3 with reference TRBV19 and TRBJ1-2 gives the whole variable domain DGGITQSPKYLFRKEGQNVTLSCEQNLNHDAMYWYRQDPGQGLRLIYYSQIVNDFQKGDIAEGYSVSREKKESFPLTVTSAQKNPTAFYLCASSMGTGGFYGYTFGSGTRLTVV.

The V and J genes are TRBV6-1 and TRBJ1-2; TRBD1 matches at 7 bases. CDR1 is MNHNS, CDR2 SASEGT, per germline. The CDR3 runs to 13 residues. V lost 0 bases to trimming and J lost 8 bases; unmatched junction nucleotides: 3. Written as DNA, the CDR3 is TGTGCCAGCAGTGAAGCGCAGACAGGGGGCTACACCTTC. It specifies CASSEAQTGGYTF.

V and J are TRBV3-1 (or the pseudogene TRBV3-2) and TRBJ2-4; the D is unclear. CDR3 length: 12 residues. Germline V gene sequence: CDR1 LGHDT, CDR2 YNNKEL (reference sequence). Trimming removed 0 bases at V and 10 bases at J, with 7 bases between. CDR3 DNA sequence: TGTGCCAGCAGCCAAGAGGGTTTAATTCAGTACTTC. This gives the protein CASSQEGLIQYF.

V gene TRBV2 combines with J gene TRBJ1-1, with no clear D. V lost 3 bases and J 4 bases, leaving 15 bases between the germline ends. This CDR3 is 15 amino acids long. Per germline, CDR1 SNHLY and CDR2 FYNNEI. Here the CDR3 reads CASSDTTPPATEAFF. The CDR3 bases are TGTGCCAGCAGTGATACAACCCCCCCGGCCACTGAAGCTTTCTTT.

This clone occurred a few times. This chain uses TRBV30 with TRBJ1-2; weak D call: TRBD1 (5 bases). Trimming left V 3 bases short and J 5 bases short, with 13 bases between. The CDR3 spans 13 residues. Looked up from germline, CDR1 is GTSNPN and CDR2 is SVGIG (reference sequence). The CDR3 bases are TGTGCCTGGAGCGCAGGGTTAAAATATGGCTACACCTTC. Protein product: CAWSAGLKYGYTF.

CDR3 sequence reads: CASSDVGRGNQPQHF. In nucleotides, the CDR3 is TGCGCCAGCAGTGATGTGGGTCGGGGAAATCAGCCCCAGCATTTT. V and J are TRBV10-2 and TRBJ1-5; D is ambiguous. Trimming removed 3 bases at V and 4 bases at J, with 13 bases between. The CDR3 totals 15 residues. The V gene's germline CDR1 is WSHSY and CDR2 SAAADI.

The CDR3 DNA reads as TGTGCCAGTAGTACCCGACAGGGGGCTTCTAACACTGAAGCTTTCTTT. Translated: CASSTRQGASNTEAFF. The chain couples TRBV19 to TRBJ1-1; 10 bases agree with TRBD1. The V and J ends lost 4 bases and 2 bases, in that order; junction bases with no gene match: 7. The CDR3 is 16 amino acids. Germline V lookup: CDR1 LNHDA, CDR2 SQIVND (reference sequence).

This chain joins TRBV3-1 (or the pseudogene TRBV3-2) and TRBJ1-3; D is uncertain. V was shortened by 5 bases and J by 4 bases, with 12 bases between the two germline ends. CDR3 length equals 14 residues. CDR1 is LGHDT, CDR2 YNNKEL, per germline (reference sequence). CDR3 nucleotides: TGTGCCAGCAGCTCCGAGGGTTGGGGAAACACCATATATTTT. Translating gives CASSSEGWGNTIYF.

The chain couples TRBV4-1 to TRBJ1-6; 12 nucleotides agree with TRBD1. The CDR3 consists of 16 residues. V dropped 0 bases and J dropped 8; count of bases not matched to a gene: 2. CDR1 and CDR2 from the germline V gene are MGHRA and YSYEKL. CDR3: CASSQEGTGGDSPLHF. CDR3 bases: TGCGCCAGCAGCCAAGAAGGGACAGGGGGCGATTCACCCCTCCACTTT.

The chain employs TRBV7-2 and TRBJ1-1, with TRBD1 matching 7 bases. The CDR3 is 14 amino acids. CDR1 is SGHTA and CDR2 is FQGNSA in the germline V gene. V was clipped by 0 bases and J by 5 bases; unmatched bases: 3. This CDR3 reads CASSLAPRGTEAFF. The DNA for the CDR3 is TGTGCCAGCAGCTTAGCGCCCAGGGGGACTGAAGCTTTCTTT.

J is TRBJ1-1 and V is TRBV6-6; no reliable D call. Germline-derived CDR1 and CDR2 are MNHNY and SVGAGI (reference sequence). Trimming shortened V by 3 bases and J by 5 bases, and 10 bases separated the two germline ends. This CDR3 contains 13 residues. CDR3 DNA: TGTGCCAGCAGTTATGAGGAGGAAACTGAAGCTTTCTTT. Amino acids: CASSYEEETEAFF.

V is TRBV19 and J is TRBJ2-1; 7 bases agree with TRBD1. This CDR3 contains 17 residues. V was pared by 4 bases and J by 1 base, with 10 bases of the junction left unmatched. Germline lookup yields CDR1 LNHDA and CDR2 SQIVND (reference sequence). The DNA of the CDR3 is TGTGCCAGTAGTACCCCGGACGTCAGGGGGTCCTACAATGAGCAGTTCTTC. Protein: CASSTPDVRGSYNEQFF. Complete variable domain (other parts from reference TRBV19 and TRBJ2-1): DGGITQSPKYLFRKEGQNVTLSCEQNLNHDAMYWYRQDPGQGLRLIYYSQIVNDFQKGDIAEGYSVSREKKESFPLTVTSAQKNPTAFYLCASSTPDVRGSYNEQFFGPGTRLTVL.